This is a list of T cell receptor beta chains from one sample in a study of vaccination effects on CD4 cells after COVID-19. What these receptors recognize is not known. Sequencing used immunoSEQ multiplex PCR; TCRdb keeps in-frame clones, though not all of them. This table holds 20,000 to 25,000 clones, roughly 70% found once. The sequencing used CD4+ T cells from PBMCs cultured with HCoV-NL63 spike peptides, collected before COVID-19 vaccination. The receptors come from a human donor who received a COVID-19 vaccine. Both conserved end residues are part of each CDR3. D genes are given only for firm matches. Not all rows give a size; the values are once, few, many and, for expanded clones, a class.

cdr3_nt: TGTGCCAGCAGGGGACTAGCGGGGCGCTCAAACCGGCCAAATGAGCAGTTCTTC
cdr3_aa: CASRGLAGRSNRPNEQFF
clone_size: -
d_call: TRBD2
v_call: TRBV2
j_call: TRBJ2-1

cdr3_nt: TGTGCCAGCAGCCAAGATCAGGTGTCCCCCTCCTACGAGCAGTACTTC
cdr3_aa: CASSQDQVSPSYEQYF
clone_size: -
d_call: -
v_call: TRBV4-2
j_call: TRBJ2-7

cdr3_nt: TGCGCCAGCAGTCAGGGACTAGCGGCCGAACCGCAAGAGACCCAGTACTTC
cdr3_aa: CASSQGLAAEPQETQYF
clone_size: -
d_call: TRBD2
v_call: TRBV4-1
j_call: TRBJ2-5

cdr3_nt: TGTGCCAGCAGCTTGGGCGGGGTGTGGGAGACCCAGTACTTC
cdr3_aa: CASSLGGVWETQYF
clone_size: -
d_call: -
v_call: TRBV11-1
j_call: TRBJ2-5

cdr3_nt: TGCAGTGCTAGTAAAGGACTAGCGGTGGGTACCGGGGAGCTGTTTTTT
cdr3_aa: CSASKGLAVGTGELFF
clone_size: -
d_call: TRBD2
v_call: TRBV20-1
j_call: TRBJ2-2

cdr3_nt: TGTGCCAGCAGCGCTGAGTACGAGCAGTACTTC
cdr3_aa: CASSAEYEQYF
clone_size: -
d_call: -
v_call: TRBV3-1/TRBV3-2
j_call: TRBJ2-7

cdr3_nt: TGCAGTGCTCGAAAGATGGGTGGACTGTTTTTT
cdr3_aa: CSARKMGGLFF
clone_size: -
d_call: -
v_call: TRBV20-1
j_call: TRBJ1-4

cdr3_nt: TGTGCCAGCAACCGGGGGGCCTCTGGGGCCAACGTCCTGACTTTC
cdr3_aa: CASNRGASGANVLTF
clone_size: -
d_call: -
v_call: TRBV5-4
j_call: TRBJ2-6

cdr3_nt: TGTGCCAGCAGCTCATGGATGGAGGGCACTGAAGCTTTCTTT
cdr3_aa: CASSSWMEGTEAFF
clone_size: -
d_call: -
v_call: TRBV5-4
j_call: TRBJ1-1

cdr3_nt: TGTGCCAGCAGTGAGACAGGGGACTATGGCTACACCTTC
cdr3_aa: CASSETGDYGYTF
clone_size: few
d_call: TRBD1
v_call: TRBV6-1
j_call: TRBJ1-2

cdr3_nt: TGTGCCAGCAGTTACTCGTCCCTAGTCGTATCCAATGAGCAGTTCTTC
cdr3_aa: CASSYSSLVVSNEQFF
clone_size: -
d_call: -
v_call: TRBV6-2/TRBV6-3
j_call: TRBJ2-1

cdr3_nt: TGTGCCAGCAGCTCGGGACACACTAATTCACCCCTCCACTTT
cdr3_aa: CASSSGHTNSPLHF
clone_size: once
d_call: -
v_call: TRBV11-2
j_call: TRBJ1-6

cdr3_nt: TGTGCCAGCAGCTACGGTTCGTCGTGGAGTTATAGCAATCAGCCCCAGCATTTT
cdr3_aa: CASSYGSSWSYSNQPQHF
clone_size: -
d_call: -
v_call: TRBV7-2
j_call: TRBJ1-5

cdr3_nt: TGTGCCAGCTCATCCACTAGTTTGGAGGCAGATACGCAGTATTTT
cdr3_aa: CASSSTSLEADTQYF
clone_size: once
d_call: -
v_call: TRBV18
j_call: TRBJ2-3

cdr3_nt: TGTGCCAGCAGTTACGGGACAGTTGGGGCTGAAGCTTTCTTT
cdr3_aa: CASSYGTVGAEAFF
clone_size: -
d_call: TRBD1
v_call: TRBV5-4
j_call: TRBJ1-1

cdr3_nt: TGCGCCAGCAGTGGACAGGGGGCCACTGAAGCTTTCTTT
cdr3_aa: CASSGQGATEAFF
clone_size: -
d_call: TRBD1
v_call: TRBV10-1
j_call: TRBJ1-1

cdr3_nt: TGCGCCAGCAGCTTACTCCTGAACACCGGGGAGCTGTTTTTT
cdr3_aa: CASSLLLNTGELFF
clone_size: -
d_call: -
v_call: TRBV5-1
j_call: TRBJ2-2

cdr3_nt: TGCGCCAGCAGTGAGGGGGGGGCTCAGAGCTCCTACGAGCAGTACTTC
cdr3_aa: CASSEGGAQSSYEQYF
clone_size: -
d_call: -
v_call: TRBV10-2
j_call: TRBJ2-7

cdr3_nt: TGTGCCAGCAGCTTGGGACAGTTCGGGGAGACCCAGTACTTC
cdr3_aa: CASSLGQFGETQYF
clone_size: -
d_call: -
v_call: TRBV5-8
j_call: TRBJ2-5

cdr3_nt: TGTGCCAGCAGCTTTGACAGGGTTGAGACCCAGTACTTC
cdr3_aa: CASSFDRVETQYF
clone_size: -
d_call: TRBD1
v_call: TRBV5-4
j_call: TRBJ2-5

cdr3_nt: TGCGCCAGCATCGGCAGCGGGATGTATTACGAGCAGTACTTC
cdr3_aa: CASIGSGMYYEQYF
clone_size: -
d_call: TRBD2
v_call: TRBV10-1
j_call: TRBJ2-7

cdr3_nt: TGTGCCAGCAGTTACTCCCGGGGGGACGAATACGAGCAGTACTTC
cdr3_aa: CASSYSRGDEYEQYF
clone_size: -
d_call: TRBD2
v_call: TRBV6-5
j_call: TRBJ2-7